The 8 T cell receptor beta chains below come from one sample, sequenced in a study of metastatic and nonmetastatic thyroid tumors. TCRdb re-clonotyped the PCR reads through MiXCR. The repertoire holds 25,000 to 35,000 clones, with 10% to 12% as singletons. The entire patient cohort was treatment-naive prior to thyroid surgery. The sequenced material came from blood. Receptors originate from a female donor with papillary thyroid cancer or a benign thyroid nodule (not recorded which). Some clones in this sample may be carry-over from other donors' samples.

The V gene is TRBV2, the J gene TRBJ2-5; D is unresolved. CDR1 and CDR2 from the germline V gene are SNHLY and FYNNEI. V lost 7 bases and J lost 2, with 8 bases in between. This CDR3 comprises 12 residues. The CDR3 coding sequence is TGTGCCAGCACGTCAGCACAAGAGACCCAGTACTTC. Protein product: CASTSAQETQYF.

Comment on this clone: A much larger clone is a single base away; this may be a read error. This chain joins TRBV5-4 and TRBJ2-7; D might be TRBD1 (6 bases). This CDR3 is built from 12 residues. Trimming stripped 5 bases from V and 3 bases from J, with 9 bases between. Germline V CDR1 and CDR2: SGHNT, YYREEE (reference sequence). CDR3 nucleotides: TGTGCCAGCAGAGCAGGGGTCTACGAGCAGTACTTC. Translation gives CASRAGVYEQYF.

The chain links TRBV20-1 to TRBJ2-1; no definite D call. The germline V gene encodes CDR1 DFQATT and CDR2 SNEGSKA (reference sequence). The CDR3 extends over 11 amino acids. With 5 bases removed from V and 6 bases from J, the gap between germline ends came to 8 bases. The CDR3: CSAFKFNEQFF. The CDR3 DNA follows: TGCAGTGCTTTTAAGTTCAATGAGCAGTTCTTC.

This chain joins TRBV30 and TRBJ1-5; 10 nucleotides agree with TRBD1. Trimming took 2 bases from V and 4 from J; bases not matched to a gene: 5. This CDR3 is 15 amino acids long. The germline CDR1 and CDR2 sequences are GTSNPN and SVGIG (reference sequence). This chain's CDR3 is CAWSLGTGANQPQHF. The CDR3 DNA is TGTGCCTGGAGTCTTGGGACAGGGGCTAATCAGCCCCAGCATTTT.

This clone was counted at least ten times. This sequence joins TRBV20-1 and TRBJ1-3; tentative D call: TRBD1 (5 bases). The length of the CDR3 is 16 residues. Germline-derived CDR1 and CDR2 are DFQATT and SNEGSKA (reference sequence). The V end was cut by 0 bases, the J end by 0 bases, with 12 bases between. CDR3 in amino acids: CSARDFTGPSGNTIYF. In nucleotides, the CDR3 is TGCAGTGCTAGAGATTTCACAGGACCCTCTGGAAACACCATATATTTT.

This clone was observed at least ten times. Given a much more abundant clone one base away, this may be a read error. The chain uses TRBV6-1 and TRBJ1-1; tentatively, D is TRBD1 (6 bases). The CDR3 is 17 amino acids. V was clipped by 4 bases and J by 5 bases, with 23 bases between them. The germline CDR1 and CDR2 sequences are MNHNS and SASEGT. The DNA for the CDR3 is TGTGCCAGCAGTGGAGGGGGGGTTATAAGGACGGATACTGAAGCTTTCTTT. Amino acids: CASSGGGVIRTDTEAFF.

This clone was counted ten times or more. The rearrangement uses TRBV2 and TRBJ2-3; D may be TRBD2 (5 bases). From germline, CDR1 is SNHLY and CDR2 FYNNEI. Trimming took 6 bases from V and 4 from J, leaving 14 bases between them. The CDR3 covers 14 residues. In DNA, the CDR3 is TGTGCCAGCAGGGGTTGGGTTAGCGCAGATACGCAGTATTTT. This gives the protein CASRGWVSADTQYF.

This clone has at least ten counts. The V and J genes are TRBV7-3 and TRBJ2-1, with 8 bases lining up with TRBD1. Germline lookup yields CDR1 SGHTA and CDR2 FQGTGA. The CDR3 is 15 amino acids. With 2 bases clipped from V and 4 bases from J, the junction kept 4 bases outside the gene matches. The CDR3 reads CASSLPGQEYNEQFF. The CDR3 DNA is TGTGCCAGCAGCTTACCGGGACAGGAATACAATGAGCAGTTCTTC.